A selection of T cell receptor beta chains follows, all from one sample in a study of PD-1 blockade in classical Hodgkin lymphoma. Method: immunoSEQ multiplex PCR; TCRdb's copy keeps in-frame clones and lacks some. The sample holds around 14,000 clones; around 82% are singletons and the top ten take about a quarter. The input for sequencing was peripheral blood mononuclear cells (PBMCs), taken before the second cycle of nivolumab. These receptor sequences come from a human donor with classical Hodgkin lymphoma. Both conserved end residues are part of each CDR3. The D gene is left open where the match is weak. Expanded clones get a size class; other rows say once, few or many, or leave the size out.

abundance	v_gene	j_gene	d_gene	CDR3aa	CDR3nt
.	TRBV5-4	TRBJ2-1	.	CASSWLPASDGNEQFF	TGTGCCAGCAGCTGGCTCCCGGCTAGCGACGGCAATGAGCAGTTCTTC
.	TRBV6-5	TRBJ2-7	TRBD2	CASGWAGVLTYEQYF	TGTGCCAGCGGGTGGGCGGGGGTATTGACCTACGAGCAGTACTTC
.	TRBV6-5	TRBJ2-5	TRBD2	CASSRLAGGQETQYF	TGTGCCAGCAGTCGGCTAGCGGGGGGCCAAGAGACCCAGTACTTC
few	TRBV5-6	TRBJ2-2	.	CASSENPRISGELFF	TGTGCCAGCAGCGAAAACCCTCGGATATCCGGGGAGCTGTTTTTT
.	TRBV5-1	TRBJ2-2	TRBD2	CASSSWGGTGELFF	TGCGCCAGCAGCTCTTGGGGGGGCACCGGGGAGCTGTTTTTT
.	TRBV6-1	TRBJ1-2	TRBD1	CASSDDRVYGYTF	TGTGCCAGCAGCGATGACAGGGTCTATGGCTACACCTTC
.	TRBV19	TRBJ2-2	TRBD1	CASSIGWDRNTGELFF	TGTGCCAGTAGTATAGGGTGGGACAGGAACACCGGGGAGCTGTTTTTT
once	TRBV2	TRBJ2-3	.	CASSEPPLLDYTDTQYF	TGTGCCAGCAGTGAACCCCCCCTACTAGATTACACAGATACGCAGTATTTT
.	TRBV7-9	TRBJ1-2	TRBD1	CASSLAQGEGYTF	TGTGCCAGCAGCTTAGCACAGGGGGAGGGCTACACCTTC
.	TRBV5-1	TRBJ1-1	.	CASSLRGGEAFF	TGCGCCAGCAGCTTGCGTGGGGGAGAAGCTTTCTTT
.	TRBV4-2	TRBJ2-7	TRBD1	CASSPGTGVVYEQYF	TGTGCCAGCAGCCCTGGGACAGGGGTCGTCTACGAGCAGTACTTC
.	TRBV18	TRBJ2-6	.	CASSPRAESLTGANVLTF	TGTGCCAGCTCACCAAGGGCAGAAAGTTTAACTGGGGCCAACGTCCTGACTTTC
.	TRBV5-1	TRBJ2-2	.	CASNSITGELFF	TGCGCCAGCAATAGTATCACCGGGGAGCTGTTTTTT
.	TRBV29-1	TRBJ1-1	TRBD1	CSVRTGKGAFF	TGCAGCGTTAGGACAGGGAAAGGAGCTTTCTTT
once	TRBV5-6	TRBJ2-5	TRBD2	CASSLPPAGGRETQYF	TGTGCCAGCAGCCTGCCCCCAGCGGGGGGACGGGAGACCCAGTACTTC
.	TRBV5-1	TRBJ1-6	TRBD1	CASSLAGTEYSPLHF	TGCGCCAGCAGCTTGGCCGGGACAGAGTATTCACCCCTCCACTTT
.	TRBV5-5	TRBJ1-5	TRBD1	CASSFLPGQGPRGDQPQHF	TGTGCCAGCAGCTTTTTGCCGGGACAGGGACCGCGCGGTGATCAGCCCCAGCATTTT
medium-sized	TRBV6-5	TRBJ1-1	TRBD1	CASRGTGLNTEAFF	TGTGCCAGCAGGGGGACAGGGTTGAACACTGAAGCTTTCTTT
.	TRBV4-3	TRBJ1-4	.	CASSQTGTQSEKLFF	TGCGCCAGCAGCCAAACCGGGACACAAAGTGAAAAACTGTTTTTT
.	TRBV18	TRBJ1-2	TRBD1	CASSPDRVYGYTF	TGTGCCAGCTCACCGGACAGGGTCTATGGCTACACCTTC
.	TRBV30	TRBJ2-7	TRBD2	CAERHSGGGEQYF	TGTGCCGAGAGGCACAGCGGGGGGGGAGAGCAGTACTTC
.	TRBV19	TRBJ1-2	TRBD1	CASSIRRGRSYGYTF	TGTGCCAGTAGTATCAGGAGGGGGCGAAGCTATGGCTACACCTTC
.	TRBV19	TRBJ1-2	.	CASSLYGQPGYTF	TGTGCCAGTAGCCTTTACGGACAGCCCGGCTACACCTTC
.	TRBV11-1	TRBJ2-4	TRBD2	CASSSIPLAGKNIQYF	TGTGCCAGCAGCTCCATCCCCTTAGCGGGGAAAAACATTCAGTACTTC
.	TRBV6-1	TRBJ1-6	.	CASSEVAFGSPLHF	TGTGCCAGCAGTGAAGTGGCCTTCGGTTCACCCCTCCACTTT
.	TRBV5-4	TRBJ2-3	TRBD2	CASSTSGGGTDTQYF	TGTGCCAGCAGCACTAGCGGGGGGGGCACAGATACGCAGTATTTT
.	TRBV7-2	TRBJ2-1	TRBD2	CASSLGPRGGYNEQFF	TGTGCCAGCAGCTTAGGTCCGCGGGGGGGGTACAATGAGCAGTTCTTC
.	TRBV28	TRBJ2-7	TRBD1	CASTFQGQGLLEQYF	TGTGCCAGCACCTTCCAGGGACAGGGTCTCCTCGAGCAGTACTTC
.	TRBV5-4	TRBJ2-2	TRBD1	CASSQPGQGLTGELFF	TGTGCCAGCAGCCAACCGGGACAGGGACTCACCGGGGAGCTGTTTTTT
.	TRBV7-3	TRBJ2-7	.	CASSPGLGNEQYF	TGTGCCAGCAGCCCCGGGCTAGGGAACGAGCAGTACTTC
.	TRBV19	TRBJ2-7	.	CASSLRTNYEQYF	TGTGCCAGTAGCCTACGGACAAATTACGAGCAGTACTTC
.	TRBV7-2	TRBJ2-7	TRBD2	CASSRLAGGQYEQYF	TGTGCCAGCAGCCGACTAGCGGGGGGGCAGTACGAGCAGTACTTC
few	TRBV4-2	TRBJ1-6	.	CASSHYRVTRDSPLHF	TGTGCCAGCAGCCACTACAGGGTTACCCGTGATTCACCCCTCCACTTT
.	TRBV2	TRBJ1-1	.	CASRRSWTLNTEAFF	TGTGCCAGCAGAAGATCATGGACCTTAAACACTGAAGCTTTCTTT
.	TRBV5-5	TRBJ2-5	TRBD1	CASRQGTAFQETQYF	TGTGCCAGCAGACAAGGGACAGCCTTCCAAGAGACCCAGTACTTC
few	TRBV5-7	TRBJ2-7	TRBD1	CASSCPGQGDEQYF	TGTGCCAGCAGCTGTCCGGGACAGGGGGACGAGCAGTACTTC
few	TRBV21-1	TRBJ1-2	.	CASSKGGQGSNYGYTF	TGTGCCAGCAGCAAAGGGGGACAGGGGTCGAACTATGGCTACACCTTC
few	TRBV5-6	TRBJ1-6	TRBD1	CASSTRDRGNSPLHF	TGTGCCAGCAGTACCCGGGACAGAGGTAATTCACCCCTCCACTTT
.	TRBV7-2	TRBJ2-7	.	CASSKRDYEQYF	TGTGCCAGCAGCAAACGGGACTACGAGCAGTACTTC
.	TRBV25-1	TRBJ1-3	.	CASSEYGNTIYF	TGTGCCAGCAGTGAATATGGAAACACCATATATTTT
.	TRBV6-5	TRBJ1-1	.	CASSYSGLTFF	TGTGCCAGCAGTTACTCAGGCCTTACTTTCTTT
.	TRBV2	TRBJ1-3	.	CASRPTGTGNTIYF	TGTGCCAGCAGACCTACAGGGACCGGAAACACCATATATTTT
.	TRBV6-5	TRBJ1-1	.	CASSSGTGRTEAFF	TGTGCCAGCAGTAGTGGGACGGGGAGGACTGAAGCTTTCTTT
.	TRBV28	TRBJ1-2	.	CASSLGQAPLNYGYTF	TGTGCCAGCAGTTTAGGCCAGGCACCGCTTAACTATGGCTACACCTTC
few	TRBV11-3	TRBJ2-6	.	CASSRTLSRQSRANVLTF	TGTGCCAGCAGCAGGACGTTATCTCGACAAAGTCGGGCCAACGTCCTGACTTTC
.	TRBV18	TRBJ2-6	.	CASSSGTSGANVLTF	TGTGCCAGCTCATCTGGGACGTCTGGGGCCAACGTCCTGACTTTC
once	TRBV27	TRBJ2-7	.	CASSFLAREGGEQYF	TGTGCCAGCAGTTTTCTTGCTAGAGAGGGCGGCGAGCAGTACTTC
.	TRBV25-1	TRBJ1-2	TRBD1	CASSVNRGDGYTF	TGTGCCAGCAGTGTTAACAGGGGAGATGGCTACACCTTC
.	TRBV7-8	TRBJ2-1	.	CASSLISSTGGYEQFF	TGTGCCAGCAGCTTAATTTCTAGCACCGGAGGGTATGAGCAGTTCTTC
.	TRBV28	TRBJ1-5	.	CASSQAGGNNQPQHF	TGTGCCAGCTCCCAGGCCGGGGGGAACAATCAGCCCCAGCATTTT
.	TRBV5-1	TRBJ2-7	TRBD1	CASRSWTGASEQYF	TGCGCCAGCAGATCATGGACAGGGGCGTCCGAGCAGTACTTC
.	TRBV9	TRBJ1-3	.	CASSPRIDRISGNTIYF	TGTGCCAGCAGCCCCCGCATCGACAGGATCTCTGGAAACACCATATATTTT
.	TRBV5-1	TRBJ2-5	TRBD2	CASSLSGGAQETQYF	TGCGCCAGCAGCCTTAGCGGGGGGGCCCAAGAGACCCAGTACTTC
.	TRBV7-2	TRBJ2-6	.	CASSSQGGGANVLTF	TGTGCCAGCAGTTCACAGGGTGGTGGGGCCAACGTCCTGACTTTC
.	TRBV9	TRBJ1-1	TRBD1	CASSVRTGGEAFF	TGTGCCAGCAGCGTCCGGACAGGGGGGGAAGCTTTCTTT
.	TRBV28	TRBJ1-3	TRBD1	CASSDPGQRAGNTIYF	TGTGCCAGCAGTGATCCGGGACAGAGGGCTGGAAACACCATATATTTT
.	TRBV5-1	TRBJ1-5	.	CASSLQHGNQPQHF	TGCGCCAGCAGCTTACAGCATGGCAATCAGCCCCAGCATTTT
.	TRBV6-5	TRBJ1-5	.	CASMRGINQPQHF	TGTGCCAGCATGCGGGGTATTAATCAGCCCCAGCATTTT
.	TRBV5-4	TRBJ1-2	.	CASSADGPYGYTF	TGTGCCAGCAGCGCAGACGGACCCTATGGCTACACCTTC
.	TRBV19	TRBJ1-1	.	CASSRGVNTEAFF	TGTGCCAGTTCTAGGGGGGTGAACACTGAAGCTTTCTTT